This TCR beta chain was observed in a study of PD-1 blockade in mismatch repair-deficient tumors. V shed 5 bases and J 2 bases; nucleotides not matched to a gene: 14. Germline V gene lookup returns CDR1 LGHNA and CDR2 YNFKEQ. The CDR3 loop spans 18 amino acids. Repertoires were generated with immunoSEQ multiplex PCR, while TCRdb's copy carries only in-frame clones and drops some. The sample lists 40,000 to 60,000 clones; 81% were seen once. A few pembrolizumab responders had their TCRs sequenced. As concerns this clone: Its antigen remains unidentified.

Study-level points and caveats: Tumor-resident clones, often absent from pretreatment blood, expanded after pembrolizumab and then contracted.

This clonotype originated in an adult with mismatch repair-deficient cancer. Here the sequenced sample was peripheral blood, taken approximately 20 weeks after starting pembrolizumab. This chain links TRBV4-2 with TRBJ2-7, with TRBD2 identical over 11 bases. The CDR3 spells CASSLVRIGTSGTYEQYF. The DNA of the CDR3 is TGTGCCAGCAGCTTGGTGCGAATCGGGACTAGCGGAACCTACGAGCAGTACTTC.